These 30 T cell receptor beta chains originate from one sample sequenced in a study of blood T cell repertoires in COVID-19. TCRdb's copy holds only in-frame clones and misses some; the assay was immunoSEQ multiplex PCR. The table has 95,000 to 100,000 clones, around 87% seen once. Material for sequencing was peripheral blood. Receptor source: a woman between 25 and 40 years old with acute or convalescent COVID-19.

This rearrangement joins TRBV3-1 (or the pseudogene TRBV3-2) to TRBJ1-6; TRBD1 matches 7 bases. The CDR3 spans 15 residues. V shed 1 base, J shed 4 bases, and the junction held 1 base outside the gene matches. Germline-derived CDR1 and CDR2 are LGHDT and YNNKEL (reference sequence). The CDR3 nucleotides are TGTGCCAGCAGCCAAGGGGACAGATATAATTCACCCCTCCACTTT. As protein: CASSQGDRYNSPLHF.

V gene TRBV6-5 combines with J gene TRBJ2-2, with 9 bases fitting TRBD1. With V trimmed by 6 bases and J by 1 base, 3 bases remained unmatched. In germline, CDR1 is MNHEY, CDR2 SVGAGI. The length of the CDR3 is 15 residues. The CDR3 reads CASSRQGGNTGELFF. In nucleotides, the CDR3 is TGTGCCAGCAGCAGACAGGGGGGGAACACCGGGGAGCTGTTTTTT.

The chain has TRBV7-9 and TRBJ2-7; no definite D call. This CDR3 comprises 15 residues. Trimming took 3 bases from V and 1 from J, leaving 13 bases between them. Germline loops: CDR1 SEHNR, CDR2 FQNEAQ (reference sequence). The CDR3 DNA sequence: TGTGCCAGCAGCTTCGTGGTGGCAGGATCCTACGAGCAGTACTTC. As protein: CASSFVVAGSYEQYF. The full variable domain, rest sourced from reference TRBV7-9 and TRBJ2-7, is DTGVSQNPRHKITKRGQNVTFRCDPISEHNRLYWYRQTLGQGPEFLTYFQNEAQLEKSRLLSDRFSAERPKGSFSTLEIQRTEQGDSAMYLCASSFVVAGSYEQYFGPGTRLTVT.

The V call is TRBV2, the J call TRBJ1-1; 10 positions agree with TRBD1. Germline trimming cut 4 bases from V and 4 bases from J; bases unmatched to any gene: 0. The CDR3 spans 13 residues. Per germline, CDR1 SNHLY and CDR2 FYNNEI. The chain's CDR3 is CASSGTGGTEAFF. In DNA form, the CDR3 reads TGTGCCAGCAGTGGGACAGGGGGCACTGAAGCTTTCTTT. The complete variable domain, with remaining parts taken from reference TRBV2 and TRBJ1-1, reads EPEVTQTPSHQVTQMGQEVILRCVPISNHLYFYWYRQILGQKVEFLVSFYNNEISEKSEIFDDQFSVERPDGSNFTLKIRSTKLEDSAMYFCASSGTGGTEAFFGQGTRLTVV.

The chain couples TRBV28 to TRBJ1-2, with D possibly being TRBD1 (5 bases). The CDR3 totals 15 residues. V was pared by 4 bases and J by 3 bases, with 15 bases between. Per germline, CDR1 MDHEN and CDR2 SYDVKM. The CDR3 DNA sequence: TGTGCCAGCAGTTCGGCAGGGAACGTCTACTATGGCTACACCTTC. Its protein product is CASSSAGNVYYGYTF.

The chain has TRBV18 and TRBJ1-1; 7 nucleotides match TRBD1. CDR3 size: 17 residues. Germline V gene data show CDR1 as KGHSH and CDR2 as LQKENI. V lost 3 bases and J lost 3; bases outside the gene matches: 13. CDR3 amino acids: CASSPSLTGVRDTEAFF. The DNA for the CDR3 is TGTGCCAGCTCACCGTCTTTAACAGGGGTTAGGGACACTGAAGCTTTCTTT.

The chain combines TRBV4-1 with TRBJ2-7; 8 positions match TRBD1. J lost 4 bases, V lost 6 bases, and 11 bases had no gene match. Germline CDR1 and CDR2: MGHRA and YSYEKL. The CDR3 runs to 15 residues. The chain's CDR3 is CASRSVAGGKYEQYF. The DNA for the CDR3 is TGCGCCAGCAGATCCGTGGCAGGGGGCAAGTACGAGCAGTACTTC.

The chain has TRBV6-1 and TRBJ2-2, with TRBD2 identical over 8 bases. The ends lost 2 bases at V and 5 bases at J; junction bases unmatched: 7. The germline gives CDR1 MNHNS, CDR2 SASEGT. The CDR3 covers 16 residues. The CDR3 sequence: CASSELAGLGTGELFF. CDR3 in DNA: TGTGCCAGCAGTGAACTAGCGGGCTTGGGGACCGGGGAGCTGTTTTTT.

This chain joins TRBV7-3 and TRBJ2-2, with D uncertain. The CDR3 extends over 12 amino acids. Looked up from germline, CDR1 is SGHTA and CDR2 is FQGTGA. Trimming stripped 5 bases from V and 7 bases from J, with 8 bases between. Here the CDR3 DNA reads TGTGCCAGCAGCCCACAGAGCGGGGAGCTGTTTTTT. This sequence encodes CASSPQSGELFF.

The V gene is TRBV11-2, the J gene TRBJ2-3, with 9 bases fitting TRBD2. The CDR3 sequence is 16 residues long. Germline V lookup: CDR1 SGHAT, CDR2 FQNNGV. Trimming removed 1 base from V and 10 bases from J; junction bases left unmatched: 12. The CDR3 DNA reads TGTGCCAGCAGCTTAGGGGTTAGCGGGGGTAGTGTGGCGCAGTATTTT. Its protein product is CASSLGVSGGSVAQYF.

The chain combines TRBV12-5 with TRBJ2-1; D may be TRBD2 (6 bases). Trimming pared 3 bases from V and 4 bases from J, leaving 13 bases between. This CDR3 contains 15 residues. CDR1 and CDR2 from the germline V gene are LGHNT and FRNRAP. This CDR3 is CASGFLGGDYNEQFF. The DNA of the CDR3 is TGTGCTAGTGGTTTTCTAGGCGGGGATTACAATGAGCAGTTCTTC.

This clone was recorded only once. V usage is TRBV19 and J usage is TRBJ2-7; D not certain. Germline CDR1 LNHDA, CDR2 SQIVND (reference sequence). CDR3 size: 14 residues. V lost 4 bases to trimming and J lost 2 bases, with 12 bases between them. CDR3 amino acids: CASSTFLEAYEQYF. The CDR3 DNA reads as TGTGCCAGTAGTACTTTCTTAGAAGCCTACGAGCAGTACTTC.

The chain employs TRBV28 and TRBJ2-1; D is possibly TRBD1 (6 bases). The CDR3 extends over 13 amino acids. Germline V gives CDR1 MDHEN, CDR2 SYDVKM. Deletions cut 5 bases from V and 10 bases from J, with 15 bases between. CDR3 residues: CASSLLGGREQFF. The CDR3 nucleotides are TGTGCCAGCAGTCTACTAGGGGGTCGCGAGCAGTTCTTC.

The chain has TRBV6-5 and TRBJ2-3; maybe TRBD2 (7 bases). Per germline, CDR1 MNHEY and CDR2 SVGAGI. The CDR3 contains 16 residues. Trimming removed 0 bases at V and 4 bases at J, with 14 bases between. CDR3 loop: CASSYSGGARADTQYF. The DNA for the CDR3 is TGTGCCAGCAGTTACTCGGGGGGGGCCCGGGCAGATACGCAGTATTTT.

In its sample, this clone was seen once. The V call is TRBV4-1, the J call TRBJ1-5, with D tentatively TRBD1 (6 bases). Germline-derived CDR1 and CDR2 are MGHRA and YSYEKL. CDR3 size: 15 residues. Trimming pared 1 base from V and 7 bases from J, leaving 14 bases between. The CDR3 nucleotides are TGCGCCAGCAGCCAAGCGTCCAGGGGCGGACAGCCCCAGCATTTT. Amino acids: CASSQASRGGQPQHF.

The rearrangement links TRBV27 to TRBJ1-2; TRBD1 aligns across 7 bases. J gave up 4 bases and V 2 bases, and 4 bases lay outside the gene matches. Germline assignment: CDR1 MNHEY and CDR2 SMNVEV (reference sequence). CDR3 length: 14 residues. The CDR3, as DNA: TGTGCCAGCAGTTTAAAGTGGGACAGCTATGGCTACACCTTC. Encoded protein: CASSLKWDSYGYTF.

The chain uses TRBV27 and TRBJ1-5; 7 nucleotides line up with TRBD1. This CDR3 contains 14 residues. Germline CDR1 reads MNHEY; CDR2 reads SMNVEV (reference sequence). Trimming at V came to 5 bases and at J to 3 bases, leaving 4 bases not matched to a gene. In nucleotides, the CDR3 is TGTGCCAGCAGTGCCGACAGGGTCAATCAGCCCCAGCATTTT. This gives the protein CASSADRVNQPQHF.

The chain has TRBV28 and TRBJ1-2; tentatively, D is TRBD1 (5 bases). CDR1 and CDR2 from the germline V gene are MDHEN and SYDVKM. The CDR3 loop spans 15 amino acids. Trimming removed 5 bases from V and 1 base from J, with 14 bases in between. The CDR3 coding sequence is TGTGCCAGCAGTCCTTGGGGGGGTAGTAACTATGGCTACACCTTC. Protein sequence: CASSPWGGSNYGYTF.

The chain has TRBV11-3 and TRBJ2-7; D is unclear. Trimming pared 5 bases from V and 4 bases from J, leaving 12 bases between. This CDR3 has 13 amino acids. Germline V CDR1 and CDR2: SGHNT, YENEEA. The CDR3 coding sequence is TGTGCCAGCAGCAATTATGGGCCTTACGAGCAGTACTTC. This codes for CASSNYGPYEQYF.

This clone was counted a few times. The chain uses TRBV5-1 and TRBJ1-3, with D possibly being TRBD1 (5 bases). CDR1 and CDR2 from the germline V gene are SGHRS and YFSETQ. This CDR3 is 15 amino acids long. The germline V and J ends were trimmed by 7 bases and 0 bases, with 14 bases remaining between them. For the CDR3, the DNA is TGCGCCAGCGGTCCTGACAGCTACTCTGGAAACACCATATATTTT. Translating it yields CASGPDSYSGNTIYF.

This clone was seen only once. The J gene is TRBJ2-7, the V gene TRBV4-1; 10 bases align to TRBD2. Germline V gene data show CDR1 as MGHRA and CDR2 as YSYEKL. CDR3 length: 15 residues. The ends lost 4 bases at V and 2 bases at J; junction bases unmatched: 5. The CDR3 DNA reads TGCGCCAGCAGCCTAAGGACTAGCGGCACCTACGAGCAGTACTTC. It specifies CASSLRTSGTYEQYF.

The J gene is TRBJ1-5, the V gene TRBV28, with 7 bases matching TRBD1. Trimming cost V 7 bases and J 3 bases; bases outside gene matches: 6. Germline CDR1 is MDHEN and CDR2 is SYDVKM. The CDR3 spans 14 residues. As DNA, the CDR3 is TGTGCCAGCAAATTGGGACAGTACAATCAGCCCCAGCATTTT. This translates into CASKLGQYNQPQHF.

The V gene is TRBV2, the J gene TRBJ1-4, with D maybe TRBD1 (6 bases). V dropped 3 bases and J dropped 7 bases, with 18 bases sitting between them. Germline V gives CDR1 SNHLY, CDR2 FYNNEI. This CDR3 is built from 16 residues. The CDR3 loop reads CASSETAGALSEKLFF. Written as DNA, the CDR3 is TGTGCCAGCAGTGAGACCGCGGGGGCTCTCAGTGAAAAACTGTTTTTT.

The V and J genes are TRBV7-9 and TRBJ1-4; TRBD1 matches 9 bases. Germline V gene sequence: CDR1 SEHNR, CDR2 FQNEAQ (reference sequence). After removal of 5 bases from V and 8 bases from J, the junction contained 6 bases not matched to a gene. The CDR3 spans 14 residues. DNA of the CDR3: TGTGCCAGCAGCCTCCGACAGGGGGACGAAAAACTGTTTTTT. Translation gives CASSLRQGDEKLFF.

The CDR3: CATSSALAGELFF. The DNA for the CDR3 is TGTGCCACCAGCAGTGCGCTGGCCGGGGAGCTGTTTTTT. This sequence joins TRBV15 and TRBJ2-2, with D unclear. CDR1 is LNHNV and CDR2 is YYDKDF in the germline V gene (reference sequence). V lost 3 bases to trimming and J lost 6 bases, with 8 bases between them. The CDR3 has 13 amino acids.

The rearrangement uses TRBV19 and TRBJ1-3; maybe TRBD1 (6 bases). This CDR3 is built from 14 residues. Germline CDR1 reads LNHDA; CDR2 reads SQIVND (reference sequence). The V gene lost 6 bases and the J gene lost 4 bases, with 13 bases spanning the gap. CDR3 residues: CASSPTGQGNTIYF. The CDR3 DNA sequence: TGTGCCAGTAGCCCCACCGGACAGGGAAACACCATATATTTT.

The gene calls are TRBV10-3 and TRBJ1-1; TRBD1 agrees at 9 bases. The CDR3 covers 15 residues. Germline-derived CDR1 and CDR2 are ENHRY and SYGVKD. V dropped 4 bases and J dropped 1; count of bases not matched to a gene: 4. The chain's CDR3 is CAISGGTGSNTEAFF. The CDR3 nucleotides are TGTGCCATCAGTGGGGGGACAGGGTCGAACACTGAAGCTTTCTTT.

The rearrangement joins TRBV5-4 to TRBJ2-6, with TRBD1 matching over 9 bases. Trimming cost V 4 bases and J 3 bases; bases outside gene matches: 11. There are 18 residues in the CDR3. From germline, CDR1 is SGHNT and CDR2 YYREEE (reference sequence). The CDR3 protein is CASSPPTGGYRGANVLTF. CDR3 DNA sequence: TGTGCCAGCAGCCCACCGACAGGGGGGTATCGTGGGGCCAACGTCCTGACTTTC.

V and J are TRBV28 and TRBJ1-1; D call uncertain. V gave up 8 bases and J gave up 2 bases, with 12 bases separating them. The germline V gene encodes CDR1 MDHEN and CDR2 SYDVKM. The CDR3 sequence is 13 residues long. The CDR3 DNA is TGTGCCAGCCGAAATGAGCAAAACACTGAAGCTTTCTTT. As protein: CASRNEQNTEAFF.

CDR3 nucleotide sequence: TGTGCCAGCAGCCCCCGGGGTGAGCGGGCGATCTCCTACGAGCAGTACTTC. This sequence encodes CASSPRGERAISYEQYF. The chain combines TRBV13 with TRBJ2-7, with a weak D call TRBD2 (6 bases). This CDR3 has 17 residues. V was trimmed by 5 bases and J by 0 bases, leaving 20 bases between them. CDR1 is PRHDT, CDR2 FYEKMQ, per germline (reference sequence).